Below are 18 T cell receptor beta chains sequenced from a single sample in a study of vaccination effects on CD4 cells after COVID-19. Sequencing used immunoSEQ multiplex PCR; TCRdb keeps in-frame clones, though not all of them. The sample gives under 50,000 clones, 67% of which show up once; approximately 5% is in the top ten. No cognate antigen is known for these TCRs. Upon completion of about ten days in culture, CD4+ T cells were isolated. The source was CD4+ T cells from PBMCs cultured without peptide, collected before COVID-19 vaccination. These receptors all stem from a human donor who received a COVID-19 vaccine.

The rearrangement links TRBV10-3 to TRBJ1-2, with 8 bases that match TRBD1. The CDR3 consists of 16 residues. Germline V gene data show CDR1 as ENHRY and CDR2 as SYGVKD. With V trimmed by 0 bases and J by 8 bases, 11 bases remained unmatched. The CDR3, as DNA: TGTGCCATCAGTGAGTCGGGACAGGTCCCCTTGGGCGGCTACACCTTC. Translation gives CAISESGQVPLGGYTF.

This clone was observed a single time. This chain links TRBV7-2 with TRBJ2-7, with no clear D. V lost 4 bases and J 3 bases, leaving 4 bases between the germline ends. CDR3 length: 11 residues. CDR1 and CDR2 (germline): SGHTA, FQGNSA. The CDR3 nucleotides are TGTGCCAGCAGCTCCGACTACGAGCAGTACTTC. It yields the protein CASSSDYEQYF.

This clone was observed a few times. The genes are TRBV7-2 and TRBJ2-1, with 7 bases fitting TRBD1. Germline values: CDR1 SGHTA, CDR2 FQGNSA. The CDR3 sequence is 12 residues long. V shed 4 bases and J 8 bases; nucleotides not matched to a gene: 2. The CDR3 bases are TGTGCCAGCAGCTACAGGGGTCATGAGCAGTTCTTC. It is translated as CASSYRGHEQFF.

In this sample, this clone turned up a few times. The V gene is TRBV30, the J gene TRBJ1-4, with TRBD1 identical over 7 bases. The V gene end was trimmed by 4 bases and the J gene end by 8 bases; junction bases not matched to a gene: 7. This CDR3 contains 13 residues. Germline V CDR1 and CDR2: GTSNPN, SVGIG (reference sequence). The chain's CDR3 is CAWMTGRNEKLFF. Written as DNA, the CDR3 is TGTGCCTGGATGACAGGGAGGAACGAAAAACTGTTTTTT.

This chain links TRBV27 with TRBJ1-2; unclear D gene. V lost 2 bases to trimming and J lost 4 bases, with 17 bases between them. This CDR3 has 16 amino acids. Looked up from germline, CDR1 is MNHEY and CDR2 is SMNVEV (reference sequence). The CDR3 sequence: CASSLTPPEGFYGYTF. DNA for the CDR3: TGTGCCAGCAGTTTAACCCCCCCCGAGGGCTTCTATGGCTACACCTTC.

The chain couples TRBV6-5 to TRBJ1-2, with 7 positions matching TRBD1. Trimming cost V 0 bases and J 14 bases; bases outside gene matches: 9. The CDR3 length is 13 residues. Per the germline V gene, CDR1 is MNHEY and CDR2 is SVGAGI. CDR3: CASSYSRTGEPTF. DNA for the CDR3: TGTGCCAGCAGTTACTCTCGTACAGGGGAGCCAACCTTC.

This rearrangement joins TRBV19 to TRBJ2-5; TRBD2 aligns across 7 bases. V was clipped by 4 bases and J by 5 bases; unmatched bases: 13. The CDR3 spans 16 residues. Germline CDR1 is LNHDA and CDR2 is SQIVND (reference sequence). CDR3 nucleotides: TGTGCCAGTAGTACCCCTCGAAAGGGAGGGAAGGAGACCCAGTACTTC. It codes for CASSTPRKGGKETQYF.

This clone has a handful of counts. The rearrangement uses TRBV12-3 or TRBV12-4 and TRBJ1-5, with a possible D match to TRBD1 (6 bases). The CDR3 has 13 residues. Trimming took off 5 bases at V and 6 bases at J, with 11 bases between the two ends. This CDR3 is CASSTRGSQPQHF. CDR3 nucleotides: TGTGCCAGCAGTACCAGGGGTAGTCAGCCCCAGCATTTT.

The rearrangement links TRBV7-2 to TRBJ1-2; D not resolved. This CDR3 is 13 amino acids long. V dropped 2 bases and J dropped 6 bases, with 10 bases sitting between them. Germline V gene lookup returns CDR1 SGHTA and CDR2 FQGNSA. In DNA, the CDR3 is TGTGCCAGCAGCTTAAACCGAAGGGATGGCTACACCTTC. Translation: CASSLNRRDGYTF. The full variable domain, completed using reference TRBV7-2 and TRBJ1-2, is GAGVSQSPSNKVTEKGKDVELRCDPISGHTALYWYRQSLGQGLEFLIYFQGNSAPDKSGLPSDRFSAERTGGSVSTLTIQRTQQEDSAVYLCASSLNRRDGYTFGSGTRLTVV.

This rearrangement joins TRBV6-4 to TRBJ2-7, with D possibly being TRBD2 (6 bases). Germline V gives CDR1 MRHNA, CDR2 SNTAGT. Trimming shortened V by 5 bases and J by 5 bases, and 22 bases separated the two germline ends. This CDR3 region has 16 residues. CDR3 protein: CASSPLLSGKCHEQYF. DNA of the CDR3: TGTGCCAGCAGTCCCCTCCTTAGCGGAAAATGCCACGAGCAGTACTTC.

The chain employs TRBV13 and TRBJ1-1; TRBD1 matches at 9 bases. Germline V gene sequence: CDR1 PRHDT, CDR2 FYEKMQ (reference sequence). Trimming removed 1 base from V and 4 bases from J; junction bases left unmatched: 7. This CDR3 is 16 amino acids long. The chain's CDR3 is CASSLATGTGSTEAFF. CDR3 nucleotides: TGTGCCAGCAGCTTAGCCACCGGGACAGGGTCCACTGAAGCTTTCTTT.

V usage is TRBV7-6 and J usage is TRBJ2-5; a weak D match, TRBD2 (6 bases). CDR1 and CDR2 from the germline V gene are SGHVS and FNYEAQ. V lost 5 bases and J lost 5, with 24 bases in between. CDR3 length: 17 residues. This chain's CDR3 is CASSPLGTAGRRETQYF. CDR3 DNA sequence: TGTGCCAGCAGCCCCCTGGGAACAGCGGGCCGGCGCGAGACCCAGTACTTC.

The chain recombines TRBV3-1 (or the pseudogene TRBV3-2) with TRBJ2-3; 10 bases line up with TRBD2. The J segment lost 0 bases and the V segment lost 8 bases, leaving 8 bases of the junction unmatched. The germline V gene encodes CDR1 LGHDT and CDR2 YNNKEL (reference sequence). The CDR3 loop spans 16 amino acids. DNA of the CDR3: TGTGCCAGCGCCGTTAGCGGGGGGACTAGCACAGATACGCAGTATTTT. The encoded protein is CASAVSGGTSTDTQYF.

This clone came up a few times. V gene TRBV18 combines with J gene TRBJ1-1; D possibly corresponds to TRBD1 (6 bases). Trimming cost V 3 bases and J 10 bases, with 18 bases left between them. This CDR3 contains 14 residues. Germline values: CDR1 KGHSH, CDR2 LQKENI. CDR3 sequence reads: CASSPDGGGMVAFF. The CDR3 DNA follows: TGTGCCAGCTCACCTGACGGAGGGGGAATGGTAGCTTTCTTT.

This clone was observed a few times. V and J are TRBV12-5 and TRBJ2-7, with D tentatively TRBD2 (5 bases). Germline loops: CDR1 LGHNT, CDR2 FRNRAP. CDR3 length: 14 amino acids. V was clipped by 6 bases and J by 5 bases, with 17 bases between them. CDR3 loop: CASGSRSEGDEQYF. The CDR3 DNA sequence: TGTGCTAGTGGGTCCCGGAGTGAGGGTGACGAGCAGTACTTC.

The J gene is TRBJ2-7, the V gene TRBV2; tentative D call: TRBD2 (5 bases). Deletions cut 4 bases from V and 7 bases from J, with 8 bases between. CDR3 size: 11 residues. The germline gives CDR1 SNHLY, CDR2 FYNNEI. The CDR3 nucleotides read TGTGCCAGCAGTGGTGCGGGTGAGCAGTACTTC. Translation: CASSGAGEQYF. Complete variable domain (other parts from reference TRBV2 and TRBJ2-7): EPEVTQTPSHQVTQMGQEVILRCVPISNHLYFYWYRQILGQKVEFLVSFYNNEISEKSEIFDDQFSVERPDGSNFTLKIRSTKLEDSAMYFCASSGAGEQYFGPGTRLTVT.

The CDR3 here is CASSIARGNTEAFF. The CDR3 coding sequence is TGTGCCAGTAGTATAGCAAGGGGGAACACTGAAGCTTTCTTT. The chain uses TRBV19 and TRBJ1-1; TRBD1 is a possible D gene (5 bases). Looked up from germline, CDR1 is LNHDA and CDR2 is SQIVND (reference sequence). Trimming removed 1 base at V and 1 base at J, with 7 bases between. The CDR3 runs 14 residues. Full variable domain (missing parts from reference TRBV19 and TRBJ1-1): DGGITQSPKYLFRKEGQNVTLSCEQNLNHDAMYWYRQDPGQGLRLIYYSQIVNDFQKGDIAEGYSVSREKKESFPLTVTSAQKNPTAFYLCASSIARGNTEAFFGQGTRLTVV.

The chain combines TRBV12-5 with TRBJ1-1; possible D gene TRBD1, 5 bases. Germline values: CDR1 LGHNT, CDR2 FRNRAP. The CDR3 length is 14 residues. V gave up 5 bases and J gave up 10 bases, with 20 bases separating them. CDR3 region: CASGPPGVPEGAFF. CDR3 bases: TGTGCTAGTGGTCCCCCGGGGGTTCCTGAAGGAGCTTTCTTT.